The 11 T cell receptor beta chains listed next were all sequenced from one sample in a study of graft-versus-host responses after intestinal transplantation. TCRdb keeps only in-frame clones here, not all; method: immunoSEQ multiplex PCR. The sample has 55,000 to 65,000 clones; 85% to 95% are singletons. Antigens for these TCRs are unknown. Sequenced material: unstimulated CD4+ T cells sorted from spleen or lymph node cells, taken before transplant. Receptors were obtained from a human donor who was the organ donor for an intestinal transplant.

The chain combines TRBV10-3 with TRBJ2-5; 13 bases fit TRBD2. The length of the CDR3 is 18 residues. CDR1 is ENHRY and CDR2 is SYGVKD in the germline V gene. The V segment lost 0 bases and the J segment 3 bases; nucleotides outside the gene matches: 7. This CDR3 is CAISESIILAGGKETQYF. CDR3 DNA sequence: TGTGCCATCAGTGAGTCGATCATACTAGCGGGGGGGAAAGAGACCCAGTACTTC.

The gene calls are TRBV4-1 and TRBJ1-6; D may be TRBD1 (5 bases). The ends were cut back, 1 base at V and 8 bases at J, with 15 bases in the middle. Germline lookup yields CDR1 MGHRA and CDR2 YSYEKL. The CDR3 contains 16 residues. CDR3 DNA: TGCGCCAGCAGCCAAGCCGGGGCCAGATTTTATTCACCCCTCCACTTT. It translates to CASSQAGARFYSPLHF.

V is TRBV5-1 and J is TRBJ2-2, with 9 positions matching TRBD2. The CDR3 extends over 16 amino acids. Germline CDR1 is SGHRS and CDR2 is YFSETQ. V was pared by 0 bases and J by 2 bases, with 2 bases of the junction left unmatched. CDR3 sequence: CASSLGLAANTGELFF. The CDR3 DNA reads TGCGCCAGCAGCTTGGGACTAGCGGCCAACACCGGGGAGCTGTTTTTT.

The chain couples TRBV4-3 to TRBJ2-3; TRBD2 agrees at 9 bases. This CDR3 is built from 18 residues. The V gene end was trimmed by 1 base and the J gene end by 1 base; junction bases not matched to a gene: 9. In germline, CDR1 is LGHNA, CDR2 YSLEER. The chain's CDR3 is CASSQGWGGGAGTDTQYF. CDR3 nucleotides: TGCGCCAGCAGCCAAGGTTGGGGCGGGGGGGCAGGCACAGATACGCAGTATTTT.

The V and J genes are TRBV18 and TRBJ2-4; D possibly corresponds to TRBD2 (6 bases). The V end lost 2 bases, the J end lost 0 bases, and 11 bases lay between the germline ends. From germline, CDR1 is KGHSH and CDR2 LQKENI. CDR3 size: 16 residues. Here the CDR3 reads CASSPFGGLAKNIQYF. CDR3 nucleotides: TGTGCCAGCTCACCATTTGGGGGACTAGCCAAAAACATTCAGTACTTC.

The chain employs TRBV15 and TRBJ2-6, with D perhaps TRBD1 or TRBD2 (5 bases each). The ends were cut back, 1 base at V and 0 bases at J, with 7 bases in the middle. Germline V lookup: CDR1 LNHNV, CDR2 YYDKDF (reference sequence). The CDR3 consists of 16 residues. CDR3 DNA sequence: TGTGCCACCAGCAGAGGGGACCACTCTGGGGCCAACGTCCTGACTTTC. Encoded protein: CATSRGDHSGANVLTF.

This chain connects TRBV5-1 to TRBJ2-7; tentative D call: TRBD2 (5 bases). Germline V CDR1 and CDR2: SGHRS, YFSETQ. The CDR3 runs to 14 residues. Trimming left V 4 bases short and J 4 bases short, with 15 bases between. The CDR3 sequence: CASSPPGRGYEQYF. CDR3 nucleotides: TGCGCCAGCAGCCCCCCCGGTCGGGGATACGAGCAGTACTTC.

For this clone: This CDR3 is also generated by other DNA sequences in the sample. This rearrangement joins TRBV18 to TRBJ1-2; TRBD1 matches at 9 bases. Germline CDR1 is KGHSH and CDR2 is LQKENI. The CDR3 consists of 13 residues. V lost 3 bases to trimming and J lost 4 bases; unmatched junction nucleotides: 0. CDR3 protein: CASSPDRGYGYTF. The CDR3 DNA is TGTGCCAGCTCACCGGACAGGGGCTATGGCTACACCTTC.

The rearrangement links TRBV7-2 to TRBJ1-2, with D uncertain. Germline V gives CDR1 SGHTA, CDR2 FQGNSA. CDR3 length equals 14 residues. The germline V and J ends were trimmed by 1 base and 6 bases, with 12 bases remaining between them. CDR3 DNA sequence: TGTGCCAGCAGCTTAGGGTCGGGCGTAAATGGCTACACCTTC. This encodes CASSLGSGVNGYTF. The full variable domain, its missing parts supplied by reference TRBV7-2 and TRBJ1-2, is GAGVSQSPSNKVTEKGKDVELRCDPISGHTALYWYRQSLGQGLEFLIYFQGNSAPDKSGLPSDRFSAERTGGSVSTLTIQRTQQEDSAVYLCASSLGSGVNGYTFGSGTRLTVV.

The V call is TRBV19, the J call TRBJ2-3; TRBD1 might be the D (5 bases). V lost 3 bases and J lost 4, with 11 bases in between. This CDR3 spans 14 amino acids. Germline loops: CDR1 LNHDA, CDR2 SQIVND (reference sequence). The CDR3: CASSMAQVSDTQYF. The CDR3 DNA is TGTGCCAGTAGTATGGCACAGGTGTCAGATACGCAGTATTTT.

This chain joins TRBV14 and TRBJ2-6, with D unresolved. Germline assignment: CDR1 SGHDN and CDR2 FVKESK. Between the trimmed V and J ends, which lost 2 bases and 0 bases, there was a span of 14 bases. This CDR3 is 18 amino acids long. CDR3: CASSQKVRVNSGANVLTF. CDR3 coding DNA: TGTGCCAGCAGCCAAAAGGTCCGAGTAAACTCTGGGGCCAACGTCCTGACTTTC. Filled out from reference TRBV14 and TRBJ2-6, the complete variable domain reads EAGVTQFPSHSVIEKGQTVTLRCDPISGHDNLYWYRRVMGKEIKFLLHFVKESKQDESGMPNNRFLAERTGGTYSTLKVQPAELEDSGVYFCASSQKVRVNSGANVLTFGAGSRLTVL.